These T cell receptor beta chains were read from a single sample in a study of spatial heterogeneity in lung cancer. One entry per CDR3 protein, called by TCRdb with MiXCR from the 5' RACE reads. The sample carries roughly 25,000 distinct CDR3 sequences, 4.7% recorded once. The input for sequencing was PBMCs, taken at surgery. These TCRs come from a male donor with early-stage non-small cell lung cancer. CDR3s include the opening cysteine and the closing phenylalanine or tryptophan. A D gene is named only where the DNA matches it firmly. Size is omitted from some rows. Given values are once, few, many or a class for expanded clones.

d_call: .; j_call: TRBJ1-4; v_call: TRBV4-1; clone_size: many; cdr3_aa: CASSRAGYGANEKLFF; cdr3_nt: TGCGCCAGCAGCCGCGCGGGATACGGGGCCAATGAAAAACTGTTTTTT
d_call: .; j_call: TRBJ2-5; v_call: TRBV7-3; clone_size: many; cdr3_aa: CASSDISGTQYF; cdr3_nt: TGTGCCAGCAGCGACATATCGGGGACCCAGTACTTC
d_call: .; j_call: TRBJ2-2; v_call: TRBV7-2; clone_size: many; cdr3_aa: CASSPWVNTGELFF; cdr3_nt: TGTGCCAGCAGCCCGTGGGTGAACACCGGGGAGCTGTTTTTT
d_call: .; j_call: TRBJ1-5; v_call: TRBV5-5; clone_size: many; cdr3_aa: CASSLGPELGQPQHF; cdr3_nt: TGTGCCAGCAGCTTGGGTCCTGAATTGGGGCAGCCCCAGCATTTT
d_call: .; j_call: TRBJ2-4; v_call: TRBV28; clone_size: many; cdr3_aa: CASSLYKDKNIQYF; cdr3_nt: TGTGCCAGCAGTTTATATAAAGACAAAAACATTCAGTACTTC
d_call: TRBD1; j_call: TRBJ1-5; v_call: TRBV6-5; clone_size: many; cdr3_aa: CASSYTYPDRGNQPQHF; cdr3_nt: TGTGCCAGCAGTTACACCTACCCGGACAGGGGCAATCAGCCCCAGCATTTT
d_call: .; j_call: TRBJ2-7; v_call: TRBV29-1; clone_size: many; cdr3_aa: CSVEDPLTYEQYF; cdr3_nt: TGCAGCGTGGAGGACCCCCTCACGTACGAGCAGTACTTC
d_call: .; j_call: TRBJ1-3; v_call: TRBV29-1; clone_size: many; cdr3_aa: CSARDSGNTIYF; cdr3_nt: TGCAGCGCCCGGGACTCTGGAAACACCATATATTTT
d_call: .; j_call: TRBJ2-3; v_call: TRBV2; clone_size: .; cdr3_aa: CASNSGTDTQYF; cdr3_nt: TGTGCCAGCAATAGCGGCACAGATACGCAGTATTTT
d_call: .; j_call: TRBJ2-3; v_call: TRBV20-1; clone_size: many; cdr3_aa: CSAYRQDTDTQYF; cdr3_nt: TGCAGTGCCTATCGACAGGACACAGATACGCAGTATTTT
d_call: .; j_call: TRBJ1-1; v_call: TRBV20-1; clone_size: many; cdr3_aa: CSASSRGNTEAFF; cdr3_nt: TGCAGTGCTAGCTCCAGGGGGAACACTGAAGCTTTCTTT
d_call: TRBD2; j_call: TRBJ2-3; v_call: TRBV7-9; clone_size: medium-sized; cdr3_aa: CASSVGTSGVTDTQYF; cdr3_nt: TGTGCCAGCAGCGTCGGGACTAGCGGGGTCACAGATACGCAGTATTTT
d_call: .; j_call: TRBJ2-3; v_call: TRBV6-5; clone_size: many; cdr3_aa: CASNGGRGTDTQYF; cdr3_nt: TGTGCCAGCAACGGGGGTAGGGGTACAGATACGCAGTATTTT
d_call: TRBD2; j_call: TRBJ2-1; v_call: TRBV6-2/TRBV6-3; clone_size: many; cdr3_aa: CASSYGPSGRINNEQFF; cdr3_nt: TGTGCCAGCAGTTACGGGCCCAGCGGGAGAATCAACAATGAGCAGTTCTTC
d_call: .; j_call: TRBJ2-5; v_call: TRBV24-1; clone_size: many; cdr3_aa: CATSGGSGETQYF; cdr3_nt: TGTGCCACCAGTGGGGGCTCAGGAGAGACCCAGTACTTC
d_call: TRBD2; j_call: TRBJ2-7; v_call: TRBV12-3/TRBV12-4; clone_size: many; cdr3_aa: CASSGGLSSYEQYF; cdr3_nt: TGTGCCAGCAGCGGGGGGTTGAGCTCCTACGAGCAGTACTTC
d_call: TRBD1; j_call: TRBJ2-7; v_call: TRBV6-5; clone_size: many; cdr3_aa: CASSPGTGNHEQYF; cdr3_nt: TGTGCCAGCAGTCCCGGGACAGGGAATCACGAGCAGTACTTC
d_call: .; j_call: TRBJ2-6; v_call: TRBV6-5; clone_size: many; cdr3_aa: CASSYSLRPSGANVLTF; cdr3_nt: TGTGCCAGCAGTTACTCCCTTCGCCCCTCTGGGGCCAACGTCCTGACTTTC
d_call: TRBD1; j_call: TRBJ1-6; v_call: TRBV6-5; clone_size: many; cdr3_aa: CASSSPRTGVSPLHF; cdr3_nt: TGTGCCAGCAGTAGCCCGAGGACAGGGGTTTCACCCCTCCACTTT
d_call: TRBD1; j_call: TRBJ1-4; v_call: TRBV18; clone_size: many; cdr3_aa: CASSRQGRNEKLFF; cdr3_nt: TGTGCCAGCTCACGACAGGGCCGTAATGAAAAACTGTTTTTT
d_call: .; j_call: TRBJ1-1; v_call: TRBV5-6; clone_size: many; cdr3_aa: CASSLVLSWQSNTEAFF; cdr3_nt: TGTGCCAGCAGCTTGGTACTGTCGTGGCAGAGTAACACTGAAGCTTTCTTT
d_call: .; j_call: TRBJ1-5; v_call: TRBV28; clone_size: many; cdr3_aa: CASSLDKKPQHF; cdr3_nt: TGTGCCAGCAGCCTGGACAAAAAGCCCCAGCATTTT
d_call: TRBD2; j_call: TRBJ2-3; v_call: TRBV14; clone_size: many; cdr3_aa: CASSQAYGTSRLSTDTQYF; cdr3_nt: TGTGCCAGCAGCCAAGCTTACGGGACTAGCCGACTTAGCACAGATACGCAGTATTTT
d_call: .; j_call: TRBJ2-3; v_call: TRBV28; clone_size: many; cdr3_aa: CASSLGGASTDTQYF; cdr3_nt: TGTGCCAGCAGTTTGGGCGGGGCTAGCACAGATACGCAGTATTTT
d_call: .; j_call: TRBJ1-1; v_call: TRBV27; clone_size: many; cdr3_aa: CASRQQDKGTEAFF; cdr3_nt: TGTGCCAGCAGGCAACAGGACAAGGGAACTGAAGCTTTCTTT
d_call: .; j_call: TRBJ1-5; v_call: TRBV20-1; clone_size: many; cdr3_aa: CSAKRGGNQPQHF; cdr3_nt: TGCAGTGCTAAACGGGGTGGGAATCAGCCCCAGCATTTT
d_call: .; j_call: TRBJ1-3; v_call: TRBV12-3/TRBV12-4; clone_size: many; cdr3_aa: CASSFFVLGGNTIYF; cdr3_nt: TGTGCCAGCAGCTTCTTCGTCCTGGGAGGAAACACCATATATTTT
d_call: .; j_call: TRBJ2-5; v_call: TRBV28; clone_size: many; cdr3_aa: CASSWQETQYF; cdr3_nt: TGTGCCAGCAGTTGGCAAGAGACCCAGTACTTC
d_call: TRBD1; j_call: TRBJ1-5; v_call: TRBV19; clone_size: .; cdr3_aa: CASSLPDRESQPQHF; cdr3_nt: TGTGCCAGTAGTCTCCCAGACAGGGAGTCCCAGCCCCAGCATTTT
d_call: .; j_call: TRBJ1-2; v_call: TRBV28; clone_size: many; cdr3_aa: CASSPYLGGYTF; cdr3_nt: TGTGCCAGCAGCCCCTACCTCGGTGGCTACACCTTC
d_call: .; j_call: TRBJ1-1; v_call: TRBV12-3/TRBV12-4; clone_size: many; cdr3_aa: CASSRTNEAFF; cdr3_nt: TGTGCCAGCAGCAGGACAAACGAAGCTTTCTTT
d_call: .; j_call: TRBJ2-6; v_call: TRBV15; clone_size: many; cdr3_aa: CATSPGLTGANVLTF; cdr3_nt: TGTGCCACCAGTCCGGGGCTAACGGGGGCCAACGTCCTGACTTTC
d_call: .; j_call: TRBJ2-1; v_call: TRBV18; clone_size: many; cdr3_aa: CASSPVEDEQFF; cdr3_nt: TGTGCCAGCTCACCCGTTGAAGATGAGCAGTTCTTC